The sequence of this TCR beta chain was determined in a study of neurological immune-mediated disorders. Points from the study as a whole: TCR clonal expansion peaked in HTLV-1-associated myelopathy patients and was lowest in multiple sclerosis patients. None of the CDR3 amino acid sequences of expanded clones recurred across subjects, suggesting private repertoires in all groups.

The time point was: longitudinal time-point 2. The germline V gene encodes CDR1 SGHRS and CDR2 YFSETQ. The CDR3 is 14 residues long. V lost 6 bases and J lost 2; bases outside the gene matches: 8. The cDNA came from 5'RACE with 10-nucleotide random UMIs. TCRdb re-called the 5' RACE reads with MiXCR, one entry per CDR3 protein. This table has roughly 98,000 distinct CDR3 sequences, around 13% appearing once. By sample share, this clonotype is medium-sized. What it binds is unknown. The source of this sequence is a female donor with HTLV-1-associated myelopathy (HAM/TSP). The chain joins TRBV5-1 to TRBJ2-7; 7 bases are shared with TRBD2. Input material: PBMCs. The CDR3 DNA sequence: TGCGCCAGCAAGCTTTTGGCGGGGGCCTACGAGCAGTACTTC. It yields the protein CASKLLAGAYEQYF.